These 32 T cell receptor beta chains came from one sample sequenced in a study of blood T cell repertoires in COVID-19. The table came from immunoSEQ multiplex PCR; TCRdb's copy has only in-frame clones and leaves some out. This repertoire shows under 300,000 clones, 65% to 90% found once; its top ten account for 13%. The specimen sequenced was peripheral blood. The origin of the receptors is a human donor in a cohort sampled during active COVID-19.

The chain couples TRBV20-1 to TRBJ2-7; D not certain. V gave up 5 bases and J gave up 6 bases, with 14 bases separating them. The CDR3 consists of 12 residues. CDR1 DFQATT and CDR2 SNEGSKA come from the germline V gene (reference sequence). The CDR3 reads CSAGGLISEQYF. In DNA, the CDR3 is TGCAGTGCTGGTGGTTTAATCTCCGAGCAGTACTTC.

The V call is TRBV14, the J call TRBJ2-7; 9 bases align to TRBD1. Germline CDR1 reads SGHDN; CDR2 reads FVKESK. This CDR3 is built from 14 residues. The V segment lost 4 bases and the J segment 3 bases; nucleotides outside the gene matches: 4. The CDR3 coding sequence is TGTGCCAGCAGCCCTTTGGGACAGGGCTACGAGCAGTACTTC. This gives the protein CASSPLGQGYEQYF.

The chain couples TRBV11-1 to TRBJ1-2; D unresolved. Germline lookup yields CDR1 SGHAT and CDR2 FQDESV (reference sequence). CDR3 size: 14 residues. V was trimmed by 2 bases and J by 8 bases, leaving 15 bases between them. CDR3 coding DNA: TGTGCCAGCAGCTTAACCGGCGGATTTGGAGGCTACACCTTC. Translating it yields CASSLTGGFGGYTF.

This clone appeared a single time. V is TRBV23-1 and J is TRBJ2-7, with 7 bases aligning to TRBD2. TRBV23-1 belongs to the ORF category, with a function that is uncertain. V lost 0 bases to trimming and J lost 0 bases; unmatched junction nucleotides: 5. The CDR3 consists of 16 residues. The chain's CDR3 is CASSQSERGRSYEQYF. For the CDR3, the DNA is TGCGCCAGCAGTCAATCGGAGCGGGGCCGCTCCTACGAGCAGTACTTC.

This clone appeared once. The V and J genes are TRBV6-1 and TRBJ2-1; 12 nucleotides align to TRBD2. This CDR3 region has 15 residues. From germline, CDR1 is MNHNS and CDR2 SASEGT. Trimming at V came to 2 bases and at J to 7 bases, leaving 3 bases not matched to a gene. CDR3 sequence (DNA): TGTGCCAGCAGTGAAATAGGACTAGCGGGGAATGAGCAGTTCTTC. Residues: CASSEIGLAGNEQFF.

This clone showed up just once. The chain couples TRBV24-1 to TRBJ2-1; D may be TRBD2 (6 bases). Trimming stripped 4 bases from V and 7 bases from J, with 7 bases between. Germline V lookup: CDR1 KGHDR, CDR2 SFDVKD. The CDR3 totals 12 residues. CDR3 nucleotides: TGTGCCACCAGTGACGGGGGAAATGAGCAGTTCTTC. Protein sequence: CATSDGGNEQFF.

The chain couples TRBV2 to TRBJ2-7; 8 positions match TRBD1. V lost 4 bases to trimming and J lost 5 bases; unmatched junction nucleotides: 13. Germline lookup yields CDR1 SNHLY and CDR2 FYNNEI. The CDR3 has 16 amino acids. The CDR3 region has the DNA TGTGCCAGCAGTGGTTGGAAATCGGACAGGGCCCACGAGCAGTACTTC. This sequence encodes CASSGWKSDRAHEQYF. Looking up the rest from reference TRBV2 and TRBJ2-7 gives the full variable domain: EPEVTQTPSHQVTQMGQEVILRCVPISNHLYFYWYRQILGQKVEFLVSFYNNEISEKSEIFDDQFSVERPDGSNFTLKIRSTKLEDSAMYFCASSGWKSDRAHEQYFGPGTRLTVT.

This clone was found a few times. The chain links TRBV5-4 to TRBJ1-5; D possibly corresponds to TRBD1 (5 bases). Trimming took 4 bases from V and 2 from J, leaving 16 bases between them. Germline CDR1 and CDR2: SGHNT and YYREEE (reference sequence). The CDR3 has 16 residues. The CDR3 bases are TGTGCCAGCAGCCCGGGGGGAATGGCTGGCAATCAGCCCCAGCATTTT. It is translated as CASSPGGMAGNQPQHF.

CDR3 coding DNA: TGTGCCAGCAGGGGGAGTAGGGTTAGCGAAAACATTCAGTACTTC. The encoded protein is CASRGSRVSENIQYF. This chain uses TRBV2 with TRBJ2-4; possibly TRBD2 for D (5 bases). V lost 6 bases and J 5 bases, leaving 17 bases between the germline ends. The CDR3 has 15 residues. Germline CDR1 is SNHLY and CDR2 is FYNNEI.

This clone showed up just a few times. This chain links TRBV9 with TRBJ1-3; D possibly corresponds to TRBD1 (5 bases). V gave up 0 bases and J gave up 5 bases, with 15 bases separating them. CDR1 and CDR2 from the germline V gene are SGDLS and YYNGEE. This CDR3 has 16 residues. CDR3 sequence: CASSVATGRYRNTIYF. In DNA form, the CDR3 reads TGTGCCAGCAGCGTAGCTACAGGTAGATACAGAAACACCATATATTTT.

The J gene is TRBJ1-6, the V gene TRBV27; 8 bases match TRBD1. V lost 6 bases to trimming and J lost 4 bases; unmatched junction nucleotides: 5. The CDR3 consists of 15 residues. Looked up from germline, CDR1 is MNHEY and CDR2 is SMNVEV (reference sequence). CDR3 amino acids: CASRRTGLYNSPLHF. The CDR3 nucleotides read TGTGCCAGCAGGCGGACAGGGCTATATAATTCACCCCTCCACTTT.

The chain links TRBV10-1 to TRBJ2-3, with TRBD2 matching 13 bases. Germline V gene lookup returns CDR1 WNHNN and CDR2 SYGVQD (reference sequence). Trimming took 4 bases from V and 3 from J; bases not matched to a gene: 4. The length of the CDR3 is 16 residues. The CDR3 region has the DNA TGCGCCAGCAGTGGGACTAGCGGGAGAGGAACAGATACGCAGTATTTT. It encodes CASSGTSGRGTDTQYF.

This clone was recorded only once. The chain combines TRBV7-9 with TRBJ2-7; 10 bases map to TRBD2. The CDR3 sequence is 15 residues long. The V and J ends lost 6 bases and 2 bases, in that order; junction bases with no gene match: 7. The germline V gene encodes CDR1 SEHNR and CDR2 FQNEAQ (reference sequence). CDR3 sequence: CASRLGTSETYEQYF. As DNA, the CDR3 is TGTGCCAGCAGGTTGGGGACTAGCGAAACCTACGAGCAGTACTTC.

The CDR3 nucleotides are TGCGCCAGCAGCTTGGTGGGCGGCGGGAGCAGCTACGAGCAGTACTTC. It translates to CASSLVGGGSSYEQYF. V and J are TRBV5-1 and TRBJ2-7; 7 nucleotides line up with TRBD2. CDR1 and CDR2 from the germline V gene are SGHRS and YFSETQ. This CDR3 region has 16 residues. The J segment lost 3 bases and the V segment lost 0 bases, leaving 9 bases of the junction unmatched.

The rearrangement joins TRBV27 to TRBJ2-1; D ambiguous. The CDR3 runs to 13 residues. V was pared by 5 bases and J by 4 bases, with 9 bases between. CDR1 is MNHEY, CDR2 SMNVEV, per germline (reference sequence). In DNA form, the CDR3 reads TGTGCCAGCAGTACCTACGGGTACAATGAGCAGTTCTTC. Its protein is CASSTYGYNEQFF.

This clone was picked up one time. The CDR3 sequence: CASTRTGGNSPLHF. The CDR3 coding sequence is TGTGCCAGCACCCGGACAGGGGGAAATTCACCCCTCCACTTT. The chain combines TRBV2 with TRBJ1-6; 10 bases align to TRBD1. CDR1 and CDR2 from the germline V gene are SNHLY and FYNNEI. V gave up 7 bases and J gave up 7 bases; unmatched junction bases: 4. This CDR3 region has 14 residues.

This chain uses TRBV6-5 with TRBJ2-7; 10 nucleotides match TRBD2. The CDR3 totals 15 residues. CDR1 is MNHEY, CDR2 SVGAGI, per germline. Unmatched junction bases numbered 12, after V lost 6 bases and J lost 7 bases. The CDR3 loop is CASRGTGTSETEQYF. Written as DNA, the CDR3 is TGTGCCAGCAGGGGAACCGGGACTAGCGAGACTGAGCAGTACTTC.

The chain's CDR3 is CASSLGTALGLSGNTIYF. CDR3 sequence (DNA): TGTGCCAGCAGTCTAGGGACAGCCCTGGGCCTCTCTGGAAACACCATATATTTT. The chain is built from TRBV6-6 and TRBJ1-3; the match to TRBD1 covers 7 bases. J gave up 0 bases and V 5 bases, and 13 bases lay outside the gene matches. CDR3 length: 18 residues. CDR1 and CDR2 from the germline V gene are MNHNY and SVGAGI (reference sequence).

The rearrangement joins TRBV6-2 or TRBV6-3 to TRBJ2-7, with D possibly being TRBD2 (6 bases). There are 17 residues in the CDR3. The V gene lost 5 bases and the J gene lost 3 bases, with 23 bases spanning the gap. CDR1 and CDR2 (germline): MNHEY, SVGEGT. The CDR3 reads CASSPLLRTIDYYEQYF. The CDR3 DNA follows: TGTGCCAGCAGTCCATTGCTCCGGACTATCGACTACTACGAGCAGTACTTC.

The genes are TRBV25-1 and TRBJ2-7; D remains ambiguous. V was clipped by 3 bases and J by 3 bases, with 6 bases between them. Germline CDR1 is MGHDK and CDR2 is SYGVNS. This CDR3 contains 12 residues. The CDR3 is CASSDYSYEQYF. The CDR3 bases are TGTGCCAGCAGTGATTACAGCTACGAGCAGTACTTC.

The rearrangement joins TRBV20-1 to TRBJ1-2; 9 bases align to TRBD1. V lost 3 bases to trimming and J lost 1 base; unmatched junction nucleotides: 3. The CDR3 consists of 14 residues. The germline gives CDR1 DFQATT, CDR2 SNEGSKA (reference sequence). The DNA of the CDR3 is TGCAGTGCTAGTAAGGGACAGGGTAACTATGGCTACACCTTC. This translates into CSASKGQGNYGYTF.

The chain has TRBV30 and TRBJ2-3, with unresolved D. The V end lost 2 bases, the J end lost 8 bases, and 5 bases lay between the germline ends. CDR1 is GTSNPN, CDR2 SVGIG, per germline (reference sequence). This CDR3 spans 10 amino acids. DNA for the CDR3: TGTGCCTGGAGTATTCTTACGCAGTATTTT. Residues: CAWSILTQYF.

The rearrangement links TRBV19 to TRBJ1-5; the match to TRBD1 covers 10 bases. Trimming at V came to 5 bases and at J to 0 bases, leaving 4 bases not matched to a gene. From germline, CDR1 is LNHDA and CDR2 SQIVND (reference sequence). The CDR3 has 16 residues. CDR3 loop: CASSLGQGYSNQPQHF. The CDR3 DNA follows: TGTGCCAGTAGTCTGGGACAGGGGTATAGCAATCAGCCCCAGCATTTT. Using reference TRBV19 and TRBJ1-5 for the parts outside the CDR3, the full variable domain is DGGITQSPKYLFRKEGQNVTLSCEQNLNHDAMYWYRQDPGQGLRLIYYSQIVNDFQKGDIAEGYSVSREKKESFPLTVTSAQKNPTAFYLCASSLGQGYSNQPQHFGDGTRLSIL.

J is TRBJ2-3 and V is TRBV25-1; TRBD2 matches 9 bases. The J segment lost 4 bases and the V segment lost 1 base, leaving 6 bases of the junction unmatched. Germline lookup yields CDR1 MGHDK and CDR2 SYGVNS. The CDR3 runs 16 residues. The CDR3 nucleotides are TGTGCCAGCAGTGAATCCGCGGGAGGGTGGGCAGATACGCAGTATTTT. Its protein is CASSESAGGWADTQYF.

The J gene is TRBJ2-7, the V gene TRBV19; 14 nucleotides align to TRBD2. Trimming took 5 bases from V and 6 from J; bases not matched to a gene: 18. This CDR3 is built from 19 residues. Germline values: CDR1 LNHDA, CDR2 SQIVND (reference sequence). The CDR3 DNA reads TGTGCCAGTAGTCCACCCCTGACTAGCGGGAGGGCCGGGTCGGGCGAGCAGTACTTC. This sequence encodes CASSPPLTSGRAGSGEQYF.

V usage is TRBV5-1 and J usage is TRBJ2-1; tentative D call: TRBD2 (6 bases). Trimming stripped 0 bases from V and 1 base from J, with 14 bases between. Germline assignment: CDR1 SGHRS and CDR2 YFSETQ. CDR3 length equals 17 residues. CDR3 loop: CASSLEGPGTSYNEQFF. The CDR3 DNA sequence: TGCGCCAGCAGCTTGGAGGGGCCTGGGACTTCCTACAATGAGCAGTTCTTC. Full variable domain (outside the CDR3, taken from reference TRBV5-1 and TRBJ2-1): KAGVTQTPRYLIKTRGQQVTLSCSPISGHRSVSWYQQTPGQGLQFLFEYFSETQRNKGNFPGRFSGRQFSNSRSEMNVSTLELGDSALYLCASSLEGPGTSYNEQFFGPGTRLTVL.

CDR3 nucleotide sequence: TGTGCCAGTAGTATACCAGGGGCCGGGACCCAGTACTTC. Protein product: CASSIPGAGTQYF. The rearrangement joins TRBV19 to TRBJ2-5; D might be TRBD1 (6 bases). V lost 2 bases and J 7 bases, leaving 11 bases between the germline ends. The CDR3 has 13 residues. Germline loops: CDR1 LNHDA, CDR2 SQIVND (reference sequence).

At least ten counts were recorded for this clone. The chain joins TRBV6-5 to TRBJ2-7; no definite D call. The CDR3 contains 13 residues. With 10 bases removed from V and 2 bases from J, the gap between germline ends came to 15 bases. Per germline, CDR1 MNHEY and CDR2 SVGAGI. The CDR3 DNA reads TGTGCCACAGCGAACAACGCCCCCTACGAGCAGTACTTC. This sequence encodes CATANNAPYEQYF.

Concerning this clone itself: At the DNA level, this CDR3 is encoded by other sequences in the same sample as well. The chain has TRBV9 and TRBJ2-1, with unresolved D. The CDR3 length is 14 residues. V was cut by 0 bases and J by 5 bases, with 9 bases left in between. Germline CDR1 is SGDLS and CDR2 is YYNGEE. CDR3 DNA: TGTGCCAGCAGCGTAGGCGGATCTAACAATGAGCAGTTCTTC. Translated, it gives CASSVGGSNNEQFF.

V usage is TRBV30 and J usage is TRBJ1-5; 10 bases are a match to TRBD1. This CDR3 is 13 amino acids long. The ends lost 6 bases at V and 6 bases at J; junction bases unmatched: 5. CDR1 and CDR2 (germline): GTSNPN, SVGIG (reference sequence). CDR3 nucleotide sequence: TGTGCCTGCCAGGGACAGGGGCCTCAGCCCCAGCATTTT. It yields the protein CACQGQGPQPQHF.

The V gene is TRBV19, the J gene TRBJ1-4, with D possibly TRBD1 on 6 matching bases. CDR3 length equals 15 residues. The germline V gene encodes CDR1 LNHDA and CDR2 SQIVND (reference sequence). Trimming removed 8 bases from V and 0 bases from J, with 13 bases in between. CDR3 bases: TGTGCCAGTTCTTCCGCAGGGGCAACTAATGAAAAACTGTTTTTT. Translating it yields CASSSAGATNEKLFF. The whole variable domain, filled in from reference TRBV19 and TRBJ1-4, reads DGGITQSPKYLFRKEGQNVTLSCEQNLNHDAMYWYRQDPGQGLRLIYYSQIVNDFQKGDIAEGYSVSREKKESFPLTVTSAQKNPTAFYLCASSSAGATNEKLFFGSGTQLSVL.

The chain combines TRBV10-3 with TRBJ2-7, with TRBD1 matching 9 bases. Trimming cost V 2 bases and J 1 base; bases outside gene matches: 15. The CDR3 is 19 amino acids. The V gene's germline CDR1 is ENHRY and CDR2 SYGVKD. The CDR3 DNA is TGTGCCATCAGTGAGGGACAGGGGAGGGGGGCCCGCCAGTCCTACGAGCAGTACTTC. It is translated as CAISEGQGRGARQSYEQYF.